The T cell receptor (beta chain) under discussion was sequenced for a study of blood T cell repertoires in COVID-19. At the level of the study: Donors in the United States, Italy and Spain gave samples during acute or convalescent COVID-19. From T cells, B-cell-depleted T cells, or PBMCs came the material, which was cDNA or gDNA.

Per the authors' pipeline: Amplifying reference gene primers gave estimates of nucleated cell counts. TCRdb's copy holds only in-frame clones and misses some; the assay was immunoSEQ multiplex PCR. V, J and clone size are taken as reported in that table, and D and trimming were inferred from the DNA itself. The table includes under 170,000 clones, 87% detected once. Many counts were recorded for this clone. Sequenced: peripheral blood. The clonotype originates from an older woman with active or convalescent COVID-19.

CDR3: CASSRAGQGVAEAFF. The CDR3 DNA is TGCGCCAGCAGCCGCGCCGGACAGGGGGTGGCTGAAGCTTTCTTT. This sequence joins TRBV4-3 and TRBJ1-1; the match to TRBD1 covers 10 bases. Germline V CDR1 and CDR2: LGHNA, YSLEER. The V gene end was trimmed by 4 bases and the J gene end by 6 bases; junction bases not matched to a gene: 8. CDR3 length: 15 amino acids.